The rows below give T cell receptor beta chains drawn from one sample of a study of blood T cell repertoires in COVID-19. The assay was immunoSEQ multiplex PCR, and TCRdb's table has in-frame clones only and misses some. The table shows tens of thousands of clones, with roughly 80% occurring only once. The sample taken for sequencing was peripheral blood. These receptors came from a woman at least 80 years old with active or convalescent COVID-19. Both conserved end residues are part of each CDR3. The D gene is left open where the match is weak.

TRBV2 TRBD1 CASSAPGQGFGYGYTF
TRBV18 - CASSSLDNEQFF
TRBV20-1 TRBD2 CSASLLAGDHEQFF
TRBV12-5 - CASGRTELSTDTQYF
TRBV19 - CASSWPPLTGYTGELFF
TRBV7-2 TRBD1 CASSGQGFINSPLHF
TRBV28 - CASSLYSSYEQYF
TRBV9 TRBD2 CASSVSGVPRETQYF
TRBV19 - CASSIQGPTNSPLHF
TRBV2 TRBD2 CASSAGLAGAWRETQYF
TRBV30 TRBD2 CAWTNGEGETQYF
TRBV4-2 TRBD2 CASSNAGTSVDNEQFF
TRBV18 - CASSPWQGGDDTQYF
TRBV5-1 - CASSLQTQNTEAFF
TRBV19 - CASSQQGRELFF
TRBV5-1 - CASSLPGTANVLTF
TRBV6-4 TRBD1 CASPDRVQQPQHF
TRBV6-5 TRBD1 CASSPGQGSDTEAFF
TRBV19 TRBD1 CASSPGQTLLGNQPQHF
TRBV6-5 - CASRGQNTIYF
TRBV5-4 TRBD1 CASSRDSQETQYF
TRBV9 - CASSVGGQETQYF
TRBV6-6 TRBD1 CASSLTGGGTEAFF
TRBV24-1 TRBD1 CATSADRGLGDTQYF
TRBV10-3 TRBD1 CAITGTGVNEQFF
TRBV10-3 - CAISDRGGQPQHF
TRBV4-1 TRBD2 CASSQADSGGPSGANVLTF
TRBV6-2/TRBV6-3 - CASSSHYSGRETQYF
TRBV29-1 TRBD1 CSARTGMNTEAFF
TRBV4-2 TRBD1 CASSSPPRQGNSPLHF
TRBV7-3 TRBD2 CASSFTGTRGETQYF
TRBV3-1/TRBV3-2 - CASSQEPASRVQAEQYF
TRBV3-1/TRBV3-2 TRBD1 CASSQADRNNSPLHF
TRBV2 TRBD2 CASGTGGAYEQYF
TRBV7-3 TRBD1 CASSTHRTGWPLSYEQYF
TRBV9 - CASSVVLSGELFF
TRBV5-1 TRBD2 CASSRGLAGGYTGELFF
TRBV7-3 - CASSLMGSGKGPRTEAFF
TRBV2 - CASSYTGNNQPQHF